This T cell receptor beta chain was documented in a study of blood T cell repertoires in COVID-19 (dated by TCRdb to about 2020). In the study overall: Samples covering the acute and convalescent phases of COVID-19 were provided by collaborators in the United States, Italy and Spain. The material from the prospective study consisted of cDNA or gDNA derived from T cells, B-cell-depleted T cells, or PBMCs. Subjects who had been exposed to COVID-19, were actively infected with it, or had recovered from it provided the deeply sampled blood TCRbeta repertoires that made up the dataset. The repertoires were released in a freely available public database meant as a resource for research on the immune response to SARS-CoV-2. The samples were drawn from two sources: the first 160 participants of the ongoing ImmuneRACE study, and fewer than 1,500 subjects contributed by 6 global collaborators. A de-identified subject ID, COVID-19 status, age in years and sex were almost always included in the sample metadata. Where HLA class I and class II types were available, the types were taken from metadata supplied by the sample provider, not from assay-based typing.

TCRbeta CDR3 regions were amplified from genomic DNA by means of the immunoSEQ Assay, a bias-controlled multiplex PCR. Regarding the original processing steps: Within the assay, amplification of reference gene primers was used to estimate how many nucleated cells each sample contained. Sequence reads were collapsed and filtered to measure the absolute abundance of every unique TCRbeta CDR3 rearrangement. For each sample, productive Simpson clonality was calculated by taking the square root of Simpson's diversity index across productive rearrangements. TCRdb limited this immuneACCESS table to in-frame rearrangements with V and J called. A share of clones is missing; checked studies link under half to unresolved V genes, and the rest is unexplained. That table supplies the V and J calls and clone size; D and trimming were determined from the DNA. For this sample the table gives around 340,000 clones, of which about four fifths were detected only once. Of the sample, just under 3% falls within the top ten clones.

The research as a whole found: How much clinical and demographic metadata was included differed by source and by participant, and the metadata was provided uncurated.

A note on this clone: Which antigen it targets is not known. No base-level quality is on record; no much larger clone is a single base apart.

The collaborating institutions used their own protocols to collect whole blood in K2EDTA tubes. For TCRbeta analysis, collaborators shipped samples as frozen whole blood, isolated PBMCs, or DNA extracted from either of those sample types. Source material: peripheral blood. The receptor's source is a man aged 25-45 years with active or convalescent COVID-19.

The DNA sequence is given as TGCGCCAGCAGCCCTTTGGACAGTACTCAAGAGACCCAGTACTTC. Its protein is CASSPLDSTQETQYF. The chain is assembled from TRBV5-1 and TRBJ2-5; perhaps TRBD1 is the D gene, with 6 bases matching. There are 15 amino acids in the CDR3, from cysteine to phenylalanine inclusive. Only CDR3 DNA remains: 45 bases, in frame from the first base. V lost 4 bases and J lost 2 bases; the stretch between them is 15 bases long. CDR1 SGHRS and CDR2 YFSETQ were looked up in the germline V gene.